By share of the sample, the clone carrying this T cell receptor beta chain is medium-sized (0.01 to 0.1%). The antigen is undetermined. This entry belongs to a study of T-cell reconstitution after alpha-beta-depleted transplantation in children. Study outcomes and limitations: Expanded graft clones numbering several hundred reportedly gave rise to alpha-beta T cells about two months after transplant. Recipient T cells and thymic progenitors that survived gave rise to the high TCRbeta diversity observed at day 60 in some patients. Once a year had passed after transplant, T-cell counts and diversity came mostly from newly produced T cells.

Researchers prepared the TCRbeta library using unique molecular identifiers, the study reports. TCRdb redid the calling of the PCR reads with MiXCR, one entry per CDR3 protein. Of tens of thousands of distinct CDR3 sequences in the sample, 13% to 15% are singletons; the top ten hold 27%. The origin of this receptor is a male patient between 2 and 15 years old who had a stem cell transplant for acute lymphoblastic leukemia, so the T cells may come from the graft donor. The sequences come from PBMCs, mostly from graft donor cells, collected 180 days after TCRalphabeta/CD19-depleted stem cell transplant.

CDR3 sequence: CASSPEASGGPDTQYF. The CDR3 bases are TGTGCCAGCAGTCCGGAGGCTAGCGGGGGGCCAGATACGCAGTATTTT. The J gene is TRBJ2-3, the V gene TRBV7-4; 11 bases align to TRBD2. CDR1 and CDR2 (germline): SGHVT, SQSDAQ. With V trimmed by 6 bases and J by 4 bases, 9 bases remained unmatched. The CDR3 runs 16 residues. The whole variable domain, remainder taken from reference TRBV7-4 and TRBJ2-3, is GAGVSQSPRYKVAKRGRDVALRCDSISGHVTLYWYRQTLGQGSEVLTYSQSDAQRDKSGRPSGRFSAERPERSVSTLKIQRTEQGDSAVYLCASSPEASGGPDTQYFGPGTRLTVL.